The 8 T cell receptor beta chains below come from one sample, sequenced in a study of CD8 T cells in ankylosing spondylitis. These receptors' antigens are unknown. Findings and limits, study-wide: Ankylosing spondylitis blood seemed to carry a telltale TCR beta motif made of eight highly homologous variants.

TCRdb reprocessed the 5' RACE reads with MiXCR, giving one entry per CDR3 protein. The data contain under 450,000 distinct CDR3 sequences, 15% to 20% of them seen just once; the ten biggest clones take up over 1%. Source material: blood, either unsorted or a sorted T cell fraction (not recorded which). These TCRs come from a male donor with ankylosing spondylitis.

Ten or more counts support this clonotype. The chain links TRBV5-5 to TRBJ2-7; D not resolved. This CDR3 is built from 12 residues. V gave up 0 bases and J gave up 7 bases, with 8 bases separating them. CDR1 is SGHKS, CDR2 YYEKEE, per germline (reference sequence). The CDR3 loop is CASSLEPREQYF. In nucleotides, the CDR3 is TGTGCCAGCAGCTTGGAGCCGAGGGAGCAGTACTTC.

CDR3: CASSPGTLREQYF. In DNA form, the CDR3 reads TGTGCCAGCTCACCAGGGACCCTGAGGGAGCAGTACTTC. The chain joins TRBV18 to TRBJ2-7; D is possibly TRBD1 or TRBD2 (5 bases each). Per the germline V gene, CDR1 is KGHSH and CDR2 is LQKENI. Between the trimmed V and J ends, which lost 2 bases and 7 bases, there was a span of 12 bases. CDR3 length: 13 residues.

This sequence joins TRBV5-1 and TRBJ2-1; 7 positions agree with TRBD2. The V segment lost 4 bases and the J segment 7 bases; nucleotides outside the gene matches: 5. This CDR3 is 13 amino acids long. Germline loops: CDR1 SGHRS, CDR2 YFSETQ. The CDR3 region is CASSMTSPNEQFF. The CDR3 DNA reads TGCGCCAGCAGCATGACTAGCCCTAATGAGCAGTTCTTC.

V usage is TRBV2 and J usage is TRBJ1-1; 11 bases map to TRBD1. This CDR3 is built from 14 residues. Germline trimming cut 6 bases from V and 6 bases from J; bases unmatched to any gene: 6. Germline assignment: CDR1 SNHLY and CDR2 FYNNEI. The CDR3 DNA reads as TGTGCCAGCAGGCCGGGACAGGGGGTACCTGAAGCTTTCTTT. Translated: CASRPGQGVPEAFF.

In its sample, this clonotype was seen a few times. The chain recombines TRBV20-1 with TRBJ2-5; 8 bases are shared with TRBD2. Per the germline V gene, CDR1 is DFQATT and CDR2 is SNEGSKA (reference sequence). V shed 2 bases, J shed 3 bases, and the junction held 2 bases outside the gene matches. There are 13 residues in the CDR3. The CDR3 DNA sequence: TGCAGTGCTAGAATAGCGGGGAAAGAGACCCAGTACTTC. Translation gives CSARIAGKETQYF.

The chain links TRBV7-9 to TRBJ1-1; unclear D gene. V lost 2 bases and J lost 0, with 7 bases in between. Per the germline V gene, CDR1 is SEHNR and CDR2 is FQNEAQ (reference sequence). CDR3 size: 14 residues. CDR3 loop: CASSLLQMNTEAFF. In DNA form, the CDR3 reads TGTGCCAGCAGCTTACTACAGATGAACACTGAAGCTTTCTTT.

The rearrangement links TRBV18 to TRBJ2-2; D is ambiguous. The CDR3 sequence is 16 residues long. In germline, CDR1 is KGHSH, CDR2 LQKENI. The V and J ends lost 1 base and 0 bases respectively, with 9 bases between them. CDR3 sequence reads: CASSPRVEPNTGELFF. The CDR3 bases are TGTGCCAGCTCACCACGTGTGGAGCCGAACACCGGGGAGCTGTTTTTT.

The chain has TRBV7-9 and TRBJ2-2; 8 positions match TRBD2. Germline V gene lookup returns CDR1 SEHNR and CDR2 FQNEAQ (reference sequence). CDR3 length equals 13 residues. V lost 6 bases and J lost 6; bases outside the gene matches: 3. In nucleotides, the CDR3 is TGTGCCAGCAGTCAGGGACTAGCCGGGGAGCTGTTTTTT. Translation gives CASSQGLAGELFF.